One and the same sample provided the 13 T cell receptor beta chains below, sequenced in a study of blood T cell repertoires in COVID-19. Clones were read by immunoSEQ multiplex PCR, and TCRdb kept only the in-frame ones, dropping some. This table holds about 350,000 clones, roughly 86% found once. Sequencing was done on a sample of PBMCs or T cells enriched from blood (not recorded which). The receptors stem from a woman in her twenties or thirties who had been exposed to COVID-19.

Concerning this clone itself: At the DNA level, this CDR3 is encoded by other sequences in the same sample as well. The chain links TRBV28 to TRBJ1-5; no reliable D call. Germline values: CDR1 MDHEN, CDR2 SYDVKM. Trimming removed 5 bases from V and 4 bases from J, with 15 bases in between. The CDR3 has 15 amino acids. CDR3 sequence (DNA): TGTGCCAGCAGTCTTTTAGGGAGTCCTAATCAGCCCCAGCATTTT. Translated: CASSLLGSPNQPQHF.

The chain couples TRBV10-1 to TRBJ2-7; tentatively, D is TRBD1 (6 bases). Trimming took off 2 bases at V and 0 bases at J, with 11 bases between the two ends. The germline CDR1 and CDR2 sequences are WNHNN and SYGVQD (reference sequence). This CDR3 region has 15 residues. The CDR3 DNA sequence: TGCGCCAGCAGTGAGCTAAGGGACATCTCCTACGAGCAGTACTTC. Its translation: CASSELRDISYEQYF.

The genes are TRBV5-1 and TRBJ1-2; D possibly corresponds to TRBD1 (6 bases). The CDR3 consists of 17 residues. V was clipped by 0 bases and J by 3 bases, with 18 bases between them. CDR1 and CDR2 (germline): SGHRS, YFSETQ. Written as DNA, the CDR3 is TGCGCCAGCAGCTTGGGCGGACAGTCGATCCTCCACTATGGCTACACCTTC. Translation: CASSLGGQSILHYGYTF.

The CDR3 here is CASQREQGPYEQYF. Here the CDR3 DNA reads TGTGCCTCCCAACGCGAACAGGGGCCCTACGAGCAGTACTTC. The gene calls are TRBV19 and TRBJ2-7; 7 bases line up with TRBD1. This CDR3 has 14 amino acids. Trimming removed 11 bases from V and 2 bases from J; junction bases left unmatched: 12. Germline CDR1 reads LNHDA; CDR2 reads SQIVND (reference sequence).

The rearrangement joins TRBV18 to TRBJ2-1; 7 positions agree with TRBD1. Germline trimming cut 5 bases from V and 4 bases from J; bases unmatched to any gene: 11. The CDR3 loop spans 16 amino acids. Germline CDR1 and CDR2: KGHSH and LQKENI. The CDR3 loop reads CASSNRGGVGYNEQFF. The CDR3 DNA follows: TGTGCCAGCTCAAATCGAGGGGGCGTGGGGTACAATGAGCAGTTCTTC.

Remarks on this clone: Other DNA sequences in this sample translate to the same CDR3. The chain employs TRBV18 and TRBJ2-2, with 10 bases that match TRBD2. Losses at the gene ends were 2 bases for V and 2 bases for J; bases not matched to a gene: 2. The CDR3 extends over 16 amino acids. Germline loops: CDR1 KGHSH, CDR2 LQKENI. CDR3 bases: TGTGCCAGCTCACCATTAGCGGGAGGCAACACCGGGGAGCTGTTTTTT. This encodes CASSPLAGGNTGELFF.

The rearrangement uses TRBV19 and TRBJ2-1, with 7 bases aligning to TRBD2. The trim removed 4 bases at V and 4 bases at J, leaving 1 base unmatched. This CDR3 contains 13 residues. Germline values: CDR1 LNHDA, CDR2 SQIVND (reference sequence). Here the CDR3 DNA reads TGTGCCAGTAGTAAGGGAGGGTACAATGAGCAGTTCTTC. The encoded protein is CASSKGGYNEQFF.

There are a few counts of this clone. This chain links TRBV7-9 with TRBJ2-3; D is unclear. This CDR3 comprises 12 residues. V was trimmed by 1 base and J by 5 bases, leaving 4 bases between them. Germline CDR1 is SEHNR and CDR2 is FQNEAQ (reference sequence). CDR3 amino acids: CASSLDGDTQYF. CDR3 in DNA: TGTGCCAGCAGCTTAGACGGAGATACGCAGTATTTT.

This clone was counted a few times. The chain employs TRBV15 and TRBJ2-6, with 7 bases fitting TRBD1. The CDR3 covers 16 residues. J lost 4 bases, V lost 5 bases, and 8 bases had no gene match. In germline, CDR1 is LNHNV, CDR2 YYDKDF (reference sequence). CDR3 sequence reads: CATSRQGETGANVLTF. CDR3 nucleotides: TGTGCCACCAGCCGCCAGGGGGAAACCGGGGCCAACGTCCTGACTTTC.

Only a few counts were recorded for this clone. The chain joins TRBV10-3 to TRBJ1-5; 10 positions match TRBD1. Per germline, CDR1 ENHRY and CDR2 SYGVKD. The CDR3 length is 17 residues. The ends lost 4 bases at V and 5 bases at J; junction bases unmatched: 11. CDR3 sequence reads: CAISGSGTGDGDQPQHF. CDR3 DNA: TGTGCCATCAGTGGCTCCGGGACAGGGGACGGGGATCAGCCCCAGCATTTT.

The chain has TRBV30 and TRBJ2-1; 11 positions agree with TRBD2. Trimming took 0 bases from V and 6 from J; bases not matched to a gene: 7. CDR1 is GTSNPN, CDR2 SVGIG, per germline (reference sequence). The length of the CDR3 is 16 residues. In DNA form, the CDR3 reads TGTGCCTGGAGTGTAGGGCTAGCGGGAGGTACCAATGAGCAGTTCTTC. Translated: CAWSVGLAGGTNEQFF.

The V gene is TRBV11-2, the J gene TRBJ1-2; D might be TRBD1 (6 bases). This CDR3 contains 15 residues. The ends were cut back, 5 bases at V and 3 bases at J, with 16 bases in the middle. Germline-derived CDR1 and CDR2 are SGHAT and FQNNGV. The CDR3 DNA is TGTGCCAGCAGCCAACCAGGGACATTTCACTATGGCTACACCTTC. Protein sequence: CASSQPGTFHYGYTF.

The chain carries TRBV19 and TRBJ1-1; 8 positions match TRBD1. V shed 7 bases, J shed 1 base, and the junction held 11 bases outside the gene matches. The germline CDR1 and CDR2 sequences are LNHDA and SQIVND (reference sequence). The length of the CDR3 is 16 residues. CDR3 in DNA: TGTGCCAGTACCTCTCTGGGACAGGATACGAACACTGAAGCTTTCTTT. It codes for CASTSLGQDTNTEAFF. The full variable domain, completed using reference TRBV19 and TRBJ1-1, is DGGITQSPKYLFRKEGQNVTLSCEQNLNHDAMYWYRQDPGQGLRLIYYSQIVNDFQKGDIAEGYSVSREKKESFPLTVTSAQKNPTAFYLCASTSLGQDTNTEAFFGQGTRLTVV.